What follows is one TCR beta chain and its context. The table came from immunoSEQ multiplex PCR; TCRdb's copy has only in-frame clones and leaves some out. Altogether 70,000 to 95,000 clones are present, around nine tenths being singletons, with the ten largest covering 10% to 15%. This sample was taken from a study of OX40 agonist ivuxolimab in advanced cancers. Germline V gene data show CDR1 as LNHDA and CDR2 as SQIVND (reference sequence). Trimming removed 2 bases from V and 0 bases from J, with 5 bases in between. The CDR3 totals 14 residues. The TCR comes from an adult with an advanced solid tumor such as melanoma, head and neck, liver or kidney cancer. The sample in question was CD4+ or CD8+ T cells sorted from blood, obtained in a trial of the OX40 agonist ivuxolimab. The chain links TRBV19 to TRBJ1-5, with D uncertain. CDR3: CASSISGSNQPQHF. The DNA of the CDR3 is TGTGCCAGTAGTATAAGCGGTAGCAATCAGCCCCAGCATTTT.